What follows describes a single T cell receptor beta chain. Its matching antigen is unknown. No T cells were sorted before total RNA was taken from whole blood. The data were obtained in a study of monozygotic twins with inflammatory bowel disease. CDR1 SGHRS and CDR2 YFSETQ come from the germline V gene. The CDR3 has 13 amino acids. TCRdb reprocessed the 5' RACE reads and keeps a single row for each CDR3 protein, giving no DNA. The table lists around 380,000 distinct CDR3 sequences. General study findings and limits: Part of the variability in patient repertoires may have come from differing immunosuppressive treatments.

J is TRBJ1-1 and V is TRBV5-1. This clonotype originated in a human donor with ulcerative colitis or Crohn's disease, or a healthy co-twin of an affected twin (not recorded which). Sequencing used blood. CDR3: CASSLALNTEAFF. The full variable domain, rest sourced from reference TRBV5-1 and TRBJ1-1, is KAGVTQTPRYLIKTRGQQVTLSCSPISGHRSVSWYQQTPGQGLQFLFEYFSETQRNKGNFPGRFSGRQFSNSRSEMNVSTLELGDSALYLCASSLALNTEAFFGQGTRLTVV.